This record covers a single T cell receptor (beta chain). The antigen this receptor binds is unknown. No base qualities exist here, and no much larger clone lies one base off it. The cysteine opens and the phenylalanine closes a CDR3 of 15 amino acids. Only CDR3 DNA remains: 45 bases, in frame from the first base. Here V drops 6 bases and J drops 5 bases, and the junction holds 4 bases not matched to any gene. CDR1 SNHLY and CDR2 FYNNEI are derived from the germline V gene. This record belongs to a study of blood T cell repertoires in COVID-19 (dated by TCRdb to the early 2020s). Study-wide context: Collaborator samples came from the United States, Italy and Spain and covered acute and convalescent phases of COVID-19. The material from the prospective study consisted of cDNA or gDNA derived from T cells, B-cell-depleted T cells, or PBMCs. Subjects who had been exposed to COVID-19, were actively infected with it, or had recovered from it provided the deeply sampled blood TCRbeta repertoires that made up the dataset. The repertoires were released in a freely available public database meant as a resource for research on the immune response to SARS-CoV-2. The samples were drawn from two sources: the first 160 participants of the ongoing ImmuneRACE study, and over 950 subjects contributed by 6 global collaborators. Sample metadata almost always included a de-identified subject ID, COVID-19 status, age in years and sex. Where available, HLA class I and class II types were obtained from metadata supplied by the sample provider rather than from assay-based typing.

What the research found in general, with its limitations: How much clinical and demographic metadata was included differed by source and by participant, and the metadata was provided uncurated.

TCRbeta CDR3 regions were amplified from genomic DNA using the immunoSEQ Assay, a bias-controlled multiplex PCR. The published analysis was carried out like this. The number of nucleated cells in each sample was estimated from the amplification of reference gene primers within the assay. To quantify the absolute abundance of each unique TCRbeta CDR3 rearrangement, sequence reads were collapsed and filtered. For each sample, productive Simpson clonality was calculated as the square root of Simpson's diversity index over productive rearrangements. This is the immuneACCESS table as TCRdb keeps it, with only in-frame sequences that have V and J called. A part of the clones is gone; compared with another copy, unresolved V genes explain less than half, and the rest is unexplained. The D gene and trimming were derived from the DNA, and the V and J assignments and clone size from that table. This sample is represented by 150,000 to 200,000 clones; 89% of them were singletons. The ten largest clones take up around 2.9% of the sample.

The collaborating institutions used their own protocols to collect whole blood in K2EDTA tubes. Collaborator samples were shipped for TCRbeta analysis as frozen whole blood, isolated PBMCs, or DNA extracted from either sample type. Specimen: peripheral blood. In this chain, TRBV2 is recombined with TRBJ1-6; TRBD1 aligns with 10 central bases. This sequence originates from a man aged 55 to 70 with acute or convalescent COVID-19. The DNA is TGTGCCAGCAGAGACAGGGGGCCTAATAATTCACCCCTCCACTTT. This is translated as CASRDRGPNNSPLHF.